The 32 T cell receptor beta chains below come from one sample, sequenced in a study of shared clonotypes between healthy human individuals. Using immunoSEQ multiplex PCR, the repertoire was profiled, and TCRdb retains in-frame clones only, with some absent. Among around 1.1 million clones, around 77% were seen once, and the ten largest hold roughly 0.83%. Sequences were obtained from memory CD4+ T cells from PBMCs. Noted subset: CD45RA-negative fraction. The receptors shown here come from a man younger than 35 in good health. Some clones in this sample may be carry-over from other donors' samples.

The sample holds a few counts of this clone. CDR3 sequence: CSVTDSGNTIYF. The CDR3 DNA follows: TGCAGCGTGACAGACTCTGGAAACACCATATATTTT. J is TRBJ1-3 and V is TRBV29-1; perhaps TRBD1 as D (5 bases). Trimming pared 6 bases from V and 0 bases from J, leaving 6 bases between. Germline V gives CDR1 SQVTM, CDR2 ANQGSEA. The CDR3 is made up of 12 amino acids.

This chain joins TRBV6-5 and TRBJ2-2; D unresolved. Germline V CDR1 and CDR2: MNHEY, SVGAGI. The CDR3 runs 16 residues. Trimming removed 0 bases at V and 7 bases at J, with 15 bases between. For the CDR3, the DNA is TGTGCCAGCAGTTACTCGATAGGCAGGCAGAGCGGGGAGCTGTTTTTT. Translated: CASSYSIGRQSGELFF.

The CDR3 DNA reads TGTGCCAGCAGCTTGGGACTAGCGGGAGGGCCTTTGGGCACCGGGGAGCTGTTTTTT. It is translated as CASSLGLAGGPLGTGELFF. This sequence joins TRBV7-8 and TRBJ2-2; 16 bases are a match to TRBD2. The trim removed 3 bases at V and 4 bases at J, leaving 8 bases unmatched. The CDR3 contains 19 residues. Germline CDR1 and CDR2: SGHVS and FQNEAQ. The full variable domain, with the rest looked up from reference TRBV7-8 and TRBJ2-2, is GAGVSQSPRYKVAKRGQDVALRCDPISGHVSLFWYQQALGQGPEFLTYFQNEAQLDKSGLPSDRFFAERPEGSVSTLKIQRTQQEDSAVYLCASSLGLAGGPLGTGELFFGEGSRLTVL.

J is TRBJ2-7 and V is TRBV14; D gene unclear. CDR1 is SGHDN, CDR2 FVKESK, per germline. Deletions cut 0 bases from V and 2 bases from J, with 8 bases between. This CDR3 has 14 amino acids. CDR3 sequence reads: CASSQDLGTYEQYF. The CDR3 DNA reads TGTGCCAGCAGCCAAGATCTGGGAACCTACGAGCAGTACTTC. Complete variable domain (other parts from reference TRBV14 and TRBJ2-7): EAGVTQFPSHSVIEKGQTVTLRCDPISGHDNLYWYRRVMGKEIKFLLHFVKESKQDESGMPNNRFLAERTGGTYSTLKVQPAELEDSGVYFCASSQDLGTYEQYFGPGTRLTVT.

V usage is TRBV9 and J usage is TRBJ1-3; 7 bases are a match to TRBD1. Trimming cost V 2 bases and J 0 bases; bases outside gene matches: 2. CDR3 length: 15 amino acids. Looked up from germline, CDR1 is SGDLS and CDR2 is YYNGEE. CDR3 in DNA: TGTGCCAGCAGCGTGGGACAGACCTCTGGAAACACCATATATTTT. This gives the protein CASSVGQTSGNTIYF.

CDR3 nucleotide sequence: TGTGCCAGCAGTGAAGGTTGGGGGGGACAGGGCCTCTCTGGGGCCAACGTCCTGACTTTC. Its translation is CASSEGWGGQGLSGANVLTF. The chain joins TRBV6-1 to TRBJ2-6; 9 nucleotides agree with TRBD1. Germline V CDR1 and CDR2: MNHNS, SASEGT. This CDR3 is built from 20 residues. The trim removed 1 base at V and 0 bases at J, leaving 10 bases unmatched.

The V call is TRBV28, the J call TRBJ2-1; D gene ambiguous. Germline V gene lookup returns CDR1 MDHEN and CDR2 SYDVKM. The CDR3 extends over 18 amino acids. V lost 3 bases and J 5 bases, leaving 23 bases between the germline ends. CDR3 sequence reads: CASSLGYMRPLGNNEQFF. The CDR3 region has the DNA TGTGCCAGCAGTTTGGGTTACATGCGACCGCTAGGCAACAATGAGCAGTTCTTC.

The chain joins TRBV18 to TRBJ2-1, with D perhaps being TRBD1 or TRBD2 (5 bases each). Germline CDR1 KGHSH, CDR2 LQKENI. The CDR3 length is 15 residues. V lost 4 bases and J 4 bases, leaving 14 bases between the germline ends. The CDR3 DNA is TGTGCCAGCTCACTCGGACAAGCGGAGTACAATGAGCAGTTCTTC. Its translation is CASSLGQAEYNEQFF.

The chain joins TRBV2 to TRBJ1-5; 8 bases fit TRBD1. After removal of 7 bases from V and 4 bases from J, the junction contained 3 bases not matched to a gene. There are 13 residues in the CDR3. Germline V lookup: CDR1 SNHLY, CDR2 FYNNEI. CDR3 amino acids: CASKQGANQPQHF. The CDR3 DNA reads as TGTGCCAGCAAGCAGGGGGCGAATCAGCCCCAGCATTTT.

The rearrangement uses TRBV5-1 and TRBJ2-1, with D possibly matching TRBD2 (5 bases). This CDR3 is 15 amino acids long. V lost 1 base and J 9 bases, leaving 17 bases between the germline ends. Germline CDR1 SGHRS, CDR2 YFSETQ. The CDR3 DNA is TGCGCCAGCAGCTTGTCACCGGAGGTGGGTGGTGAGCAGTTCTTC. Translated: CASSLSPEVGGEQFF.

This clone occurred a few times. The rearrangement uses TRBV6-1 and TRBJ2-5, with TRBD1 identical over 7 bases. V gave up 10 bases and J gave up 4 bases; unmatched junction bases: 12. The CDR3 spans 14 residues. Looked up from germline, CDR1 is MNHNS and CDR2 is SASEGT. The CDR3 nucleotides are TGTGCCACCGCCGACAGGGTGGGAAGAGAGACCCAGTACTTC. It codes for CATADRVGRETQYF.

This chain joins TRBV7-8 and TRBJ1-1; TRBD1 agrees at 7 bases. The CDR3 extends over 16 amino acids. Germline lookup yields CDR1 SGHVS and CDR2 FQNEAQ. The V gene end was trimmed by 2 bases and the J gene end by 1 base; junction bases not matched to a gene: 7. CDR3 protein: CASSLNSRTGNTEAFF. The CDR3 bases are TGTGCCAGCAGCTTAAATAGCCGGACAGGGAACACTGAAGCTTTCTTT.

The rearrangement uses TRBV29-1 and TRBJ1-5; D might be TRBD1 (5 bases). Trimming took off 4 bases at V and 9 bases at J, with 19 bases between the two ends. This CDR3 comprises 14 residues. CDR1 and CDR2 from the germline V gene are SQVTM and ANQGSEA. The CDR3, as DNA: TGCAGCGTTGCCGAGGGGCAGGGTCTGAGGCCCCAGCATTTT. Translated: CSVAEGQGLRPQHF.

The chain links TRBV28 to TRBJ1-2, with 9 bases that match TRBD1. The CDR3 has 15 residues. Germline assignment: CDR1 MDHEN and CDR2 SYDVKM. Trimming cost V 3 bases and J 3 bases; bases outside gene matches: 5. DNA of the CDR3: TGTGCCAGCAGTTTGTCGACAGGGGGACACTATGGCTACACCTTC. Its translation is CASSLSTGGHYGYTF.

The chain carries TRBV10-3 and TRBJ1-1; TRBD1 matches at 11 bases. J lost 5 bases, V lost 3 bases, and 2 bases had no gene match. The CDR3 has 14 residues. CDR1 ENHRY and CDR2 SYGVKD come from the germline V gene. The CDR3 reads CAISDWDRGTEAFF. Written as DNA, the CDR3 is TGTGCCATCAGTGATTGGGACAGGGGGACTGAAGCTTTCTTT.

This chain uses TRBV19 with TRBJ2-7; no definite D call. This CDR3 contains 12 residues. From germline, CDR1 is LNHDA and CDR2 SQIVND (reference sequence). Trimming removed 7 bases from V and 5 bases from J, with 12 bases in between. CDR3 in amino acids: CASNNPCDEQYF. The DNA for the CDR3 is TGTGCCAGTAATAACCCCTGCGACGAGCAGTACTTC. Together with reference TRBV19 and TRBJ2-7, the CDR3 gives the full variable domain: DGGITQSPKYLFRKEGQNVTLSCEQNLNHDAMYWYRQDPGQGLRLIYYSQIVNDFQKGDIAEGYSVSREKKESFPLTVTSAQKNPTAFYLCASNNPCDEQYFGPGTRLTVT.

In this sample, this clone turned up a few times. Other nucleotide sequences in the sample specify the same CDR3. J is TRBJ1-1 and V is TRBV7-9; the D gene is possibly TRBD1 (6 bases). Germline CDR1 reads SEHNR; CDR2 reads FQNEAQ (reference sequence). This CDR3 spans 15 amino acids. The germline V and J ends were trimmed by 0 bases and 0 bases, with 8 bases remaining between them. Written as DNA, the CDR3 is TGTGCCAGCAGCTTAGCGACAGGTGTGAACACTGAAGCTTTCTTT. Amino acid sequence: CASSLATGVNTEAFF.

CDR3 DNA: TGCGCCAGCAGCCGAGGACTAGCGAAGAGCTCCTACAATGAGCAGTTCTTC. It translates to CASSRGLAKSSYNEQFF. The chain joins TRBV4-1 to TRBJ2-1; 9 bases fit TRBD2. The CDR3 loop spans 17 amino acids. V was pared by 4 bases and J by 0 bases, with 7 bases of the junction left unmatched. Germline values: CDR1 MGHRA, CDR2 YSYEKL.

The chain is built from TRBV6-5 and TRBJ1-2; a weak D match, TRBD1 (6 bases). The CDR3 runs to 14 residues. V was shortened by 2 bases and J by 7 bases, with 14 bases between the two germline ends. Germline CDR1 MNHEY, CDR2 SVGAGI. The CDR3 nucleotides are TGTGCCAGCAGTTACGTCGACAGGATTAGTGGCTACACCTTC. Protein: CASSYVDRISGYTF.

The V and J genes are TRBV6-5 and TRBJ1-1; D is undetermined. Germline V lookup: CDR1 MNHEY, CDR2 SVGAGI. The V end lost 2 bases, the J end lost 1 base, and 8 bases lay between the germline ends. The CDR3 is 14 residues long. For the CDR3, the DNA is TGTGCCAGCAGTTACGCGGGAACGAACACTGAAGCTTTCTTT. Its protein is CASSYAGTNTEAFF.

This rearrangement joins TRBV28 to TRBJ1-5, with D tentatively TRBD1 (5 bases). V was clipped by 4 bases and J by 4 bases, with 17 bases between them. This CDR3 is 16 amino acids long. Germline CDR1 MDHEN, CDR2 SYDVKM. CDR3 sequence (DNA): TGTGCCAGCAGTTCTCCAGGACTATACAGGAATCAGCCCCAGCATTTT. Translated, it gives CASSSPGLYRNQPQHF. Variable domain in full (rest from reference TRBV28 and TRBJ1-5): DVKVTQSSRYLVKRTGEKVFLECVQDMDHENMFWYRQDPGLGLRLIYFSYDVKMKEKGDIPEGYSVSREKKERFSLILESASTNQTSMYLCASSSPGLYRNQPQHFGDGTRLSIL.

There are a few counts of this clone. The V gene is TRBV5-1, the J gene TRBJ2-1; 11 bases are shared with TRBD2. The ends lost 4 bases at V and 3 bases at J; junction bases unmatched: 9. The CDR3 consists of 17 residues. Germline V gene lookup returns CDR1 SGHRS and CDR2 YFSETQ. For the CDR3, the DNA is TGCGCCAGCAGCCTGAATCTAGCGGGAGGCCTCTACAATGAGCAGTTCTTC. The encoded protein is CASSLNLAGGLYNEQFF.

The rearrangement uses TRBV27 and TRBJ1-5; tentatively, D is TRBD1 (6 bases). Trimming pared 2 bases from V and 2 bases from J, leaving 13 bases between. The germline CDR1 and CDR2 sequences are MNHEY and SMNVEV (reference sequence). This CDR3 is built from 16 residues. In DNA, the CDR3 is TGTGCCAGCAGTTTACTTGGGGGGCTTGGCAATCAGCCCCAGCATTTT. Translation: CASSLLGGLGNQPQHF.

The chain employs TRBV7-2 and TRBJ1-5, with D uncertain. The CDR3 consists of 15 residues. Trimming cost V 1 base and J 11 bases, with 18 bases left between them. Germline V gives CDR1 SGHTA, CDR2 FQGNSA. DNA of the CDR3: TGTGCCAGCAGCTTAGTTGTCCGCTCCTTTGGGGCCCAGCATTTT. It encodes CASSLVVRSFGAQHF. The full variable domain, with the rest looked up from reference TRBV7-2 and TRBJ1-5, is GAGVSQSPSNKVTEKGKDVELRCDPISGHTALYWYRQSLGQGLEFLIYFQGNSAPDKSGLPSDRFSAERTGGSVSTLTIQRTQQEDSAVYLCASSLVVRSFGAQHFGDGTRLSIL.

The chain has TRBV11-2 and TRBJ2-1; D ambiguous. CDR1 is SGHAT and CDR2 is FQNNGV in the germline V gene. Trimming removed 0 bases from V and 6 bases from J, with 12 bases in between. CDR3 length: 15 amino acids. The CDR3 here is CASSLDGGRFNEQFF. DNA of the CDR3: TGTGCCAGCAGCTTAGATGGCGGCCGTTTCAATGAGCAGTTCTTC.

The rearrangement links TRBV11-2 to TRBJ2-1; D is perhaps TRBD2 (5 bases). Germline V gene sequence: CDR1 SGHAT, CDR2 FQNNGV. The V gene lost 2 bases and the J gene lost 2 bases, with 13 bases spanning the gap. The CDR3 sequence is 16 residues long. This chain's CDR3 is CASSLSGGLPYNEQFF. The CDR3 DNA reads as TGTGCCAGCAGCTTAAGCGGAGGTTTGCCCTACAATGAGCAGTTCTTC.

The CDR3 protein is CASSSHGRFQPQHF. The DNA of the CDR3 is TGTGCCAGCAGTTCGCACGGGCGGTTTCAGCCCCAGCATTTT. The V call is TRBV27, the J call TRBJ1-5; D gene unclear. The germline CDR1 and CDR2 sequences are MNHEY and SMNVEV (reference sequence). The CDR3 extends over 14 amino acids. V lost 4 bases, J lost 6 bases, and 13 bases lay in between.

This chain connects TRBV15 to TRBJ2-1; TRBD1 or TRBD2 may be the D gene (6 bases each). The germline V and J ends were trimmed by 5 bases and 1 base, with 21 bases remaining between them. The CDR3 has 18 amino acids. Germline lookup yields CDR1 LNHNV and CDR2 YYDKDF (reference sequence). Here the CDR3 DNA reads TGTGCCACCAGCGGTTTCCCACAGGGAGGCCGATCCTACAATGAGCAGTTCTTC. This sequence encodes CATSGFPQGGRSYNEQFF.

On this clone itself: The sample has other DNA sequences that encode this CDR3 too. Here the CDR3 DNA reads TGTGCCAGCAGCTTAGGGGTGTCTGGAAACACCATATATTTT. This codes for CASSLGVSGNTIYF. V and J are TRBV7-9 and TRBJ1-3; D is uncertain. The CDR3 is 14 residues long. With 1 base removed from V and 1 base from J, the gap between germline ends came to 5 bases. Germline V gene sequence: CDR1 SEHNR, CDR2 FQNEAQ (reference sequence).

The V and J genes are TRBV5-1 and TRBJ2-7; 10 nucleotides agree with TRBD2. V shed 2 bases and J 3 bases; nucleotides not matched to a gene: 17. Germline assignment: CDR1 SGHRS and CDR2 YFSETQ. The CDR3 is 19 amino acids. CDR3 coding DNA: TGCGCCAGCAGCTTCGCCCCGGGACTAGCGTCTACTATCGTCTACGAGCAGTACTTC. Translated: CASSFAPGLASTIVYEQYF.

The chain employs TRBV29-1 and TRBJ1-3; TRBD1 is a possible D gene (6 bases). Matching the DNA end better, TRBJ2-2 makes the J call doubtful. The germline CDR1 and CDR2 sequences are SQVTM and ANQGSEA. This CDR3 is built from 14 residues. CDR3 in DNA: TGCAGCGCCGGACAGTACGTTGCCACCGGGGAGCTGTTTTTT. Its protein is CSAGQYVATGELFF.

This clone was counted between two and nine times. The V and J genes are TRBV30 and TRBJ1-1; D gene unclear. Germline V gene sequence: CDR1 GTSNPN, CDR2 SVGIG (reference sequence). CDR3 length equals 12 residues. The V end was cut by 5 bases, the J end by 1 base, with 8 bases between. The CDR3: CAWALPNTEAFF. In nucleotides, the CDR3 is TGTGCCTGGGCCCTTCCGAACACTGAAGCTTTCTTT.